This T cell receptor (beta chain) was retrieved from a study of radiation and T cells in renal cell carcinoma. Study observations and caveats: In blood, top tumor clones expanded by 2 weeks, shrinking by 4. Baseline intratumoral clonotype presence is unknown without pretreatment biopsies.

Time point described: blood 2 weeks post-SBRT. Described treatment: 15 Gy SBRT to primary tumor, nephrectomy 4 weeks later. Serial blood draws occurred at baseline and 2 and 4 weeks post-SBRT. The tumor was a clear cell renal cell carcinoma. As regards this clone: Its matching antigen is unknown.

Clones were read by immunoSEQ multiplex PCR, and TCRdb kept only the in-frame ones, dropping some. Among roughly 78,000 clones, roughly 87% were seen once, and the ten largest hold approximately 5.4%. The clonotype was recovered from a man aged 55 to 70 with renal cell carcinoma. The sequencing here drew on blood, taken from a patient whose treatment included radiotherapy and nephrectomy.

CDR3 region: CASSIGTSGRYYEQYF. CDR3 sequence (DNA): TGTGCCAGTAGTATAGGGACTAGCGGGAGGTACTACGAGCAGTACTTC. The chain combines TRBV19 with TRBJ2-7; TRBD2 matches 14 bases. Germline-derived CDR1 and CDR2 are LNHDA and SQIVND (reference sequence). The length of the CDR3 is 16 residues. Unmatched junction bases numbered 2, after V lost 1 base and J lost 3 bases.